This is a list of T cell receptor beta chains from one sample in a study of shared clonotypes between healthy human individuals. Sequenced by immunoSEQ multiplex PCR; TCRdb stores in-frame clones only, minus some. The repertoire consists of some 1.5 million clones, with around 95% occurring once and the leading ten covering roughly 1.2%. Input material: naive CD4+ T cells sorted from blood. These TCRs come from a man between 25 and 39 years old in good health. The CDR3 runs from the conserved cysteine through the conserved F or W. D genes are given only for firm matches. The size field is filled for only some rows; it gives once, few, many or a size class.

clone size	V gene	J gene	D gene	CDR3 protein	CDR3 DNA
NA	TRBV18	TRBJ1-3	NA	CASSPPDGPEPFGNTIYF	TGTGCCAGCTCACCACCGGACGGGCCCGAGCCATTTGGGAACACCATATATTTT
NA	TRBV5-4	TRBJ2-3	NA	CASSTGQSQGTDTQYF	TGTGCCAGCAGCACCGGACAGTCCCAAGGCACAGATACGCAGTATTTT
NA	TRBV18	TRBJ2-7	TRBD1	CASSQMTGNYEQYF	TGTGCCAGCTCACAGATGACAGGGAACTACGAGCAGTACTTC
few	TRBV6-1	TRBJ1-2	NA	CASNVFSYGYTF	TGTGCCAGCAATGTGTTCTCCTATGGCTACACCTTC
NA	TRBV5-5	TRBJ1-2	NA	CASSFGLTNYGYTF	TGTGCCAGCAGCTTTGGGCTAACTAACTATGGCTACACCTTC
NA	TRBV28	TRBJ1-2	NA	CASSFGGYGYTF	TGTGCCAGCAGTTTTGGTGGCTATGGCTACACCTTC
NA	TRBV18	TRBJ2-1	TRBD2	CASSQRLAGGNGEQFF	TGTGCCAGCTCGCAACGACTAGCGGGAGGTAATGGTGAGCAGTTCTTC
NA	TRBV28	TRBJ2-1	TRBD2	CASSSGGQGHAGQFF	TGTGCCAGCAGTTCGGGGGGGCAGGGCCATGCCGGGCAGTTCTTC
NA	TRBV27	TRBJ1-5	NA	CASGRDSHQPQHF	TGTGCCAGCGGTAGAGACTCTCATCAGCCCCAGCATTTT
NA	TRBV6-1	TRBJ2-7	TRBD1	CASTTGGYEQYF	TGTGCCAGCACGACAGGGGGCTACGAGCAGTACTTC
NA	TRBV5-4	TRBJ2-7	NA	CASGDRSSYEQYF	TGTGCCAGTGGGGATCGAAGCTCCTACGAGCAGTACTTC
NA	TRBV5-1	TRBJ1-4	NA	CASSNQGATNEKLFF	TGCGCCAGCAGCAATCAGGGTGCAACTAATGAAAAACTGTTTTTT
NA	TRBV7-6	TRBJ1-2	TRBD1	CASSPGQGRVDYGYTF	TGTGCCAGCAGCCCAGGACAGGGCCGAGTCGACTATGGCTACACCTTC
NA	TRBV5-1	TRBJ1-6	TRBD1	CASSLGQGVGSPLHF	TGCGCCAGCAGCTTAGGACAGGGGGTAGGATCACCCCTCCACTTT
once	TRBV9	TRBJ2-7	NA	CASSVETDPYEQYF	TGTGCCAGCAGCGTAGAGACGGACCCCTACGAGCAGTACTTC
NA	TRBV28	TRBJ2-4	NA	CASSLAVLAKNIQYF	TGTGCCAGCAGTTTGGCGGTTCTAGCCAAAAACATTCAGTACTTC
NA	TRBV5-4	TRBJ1-3	NA	CASSLARGLGSGNTIYF	TGTGCCAGCAGCTTGGCCAGGGGATTGGGCTCTGGAAACACCATATATTTT
once	TRBV5-4	TRBJ2-2	TRBD2	CASSAGGANTGELFF	TGTGCCAGCAGCGCGGGGGGGGCGAACACCGGGGAGCTGTTTTTT
NA	TRBV5-1	TRBJ2-1	TRBD2	CASSLSTSGSDEQFF	TGCGCCAGCAGCTTGTCCACTAGCGGGAGCGACGAGCAGTTCTTC
NA	TRBV25-1	TRBJ1-1	TRBD1	CASSDDRGTEAFF	TGTGCCAGCAGCGACGACAGGGGGACTGAAGCTTTCTTT
NA	TRBV10-2	TRBJ2-1	NA	CASSAGPSEYNEQFF	TGCGCCAGCAGTGCGGGACCATCAGAATACAATGAGCAGTTCTTC
NA	TRBV11-2	TRBJ2-4	TRBD2	CASSLTHPAGASKNIQYF	TGTGCCAGCAGCTTAACCCACCCGGCGGGAGCTAGCAAAAACATTCAGTACTTC
NA	TRBV6-5	TRBJ2-5	NA	CASSYGGRETQYF	TGTGCCAGCAGTTACGGGGGAAGAGAGACCCAGTACTTC
NA	TRBV11-2	TRBJ2-1	NA	CASSLGRVYNEQFF	TGTGCCAGCAGCCTGGGACGGGTTTACAATGAGCAGTTCTTC
NA	TRBV28	TRBJ2-3	TRBD2	CASRIYRASGRLGTDTQYF	TGTGCCAGCAGAATTTATAGGGCTAGCGGGCGTCTTGGCACAGATACGCAGTATTTT
NA	TRBV9	TRBJ2-1	NA	CASSVAAAYNEQFF	TGTGCCAGCAGCGTAGCGGCGGCATACAATGAGCAGTTCTTC
once	TRBV6-1	TRBJ2-7	NA	CASSEAKGPFEQYF	TGTGCCAGCAGTGAAGCGAAGGGGCCGTTCGAGCAGTACTTC
NA	TRBV7-2	TRBJ2-1	TRBD2	CASRFSSGNEQFF	TGTGCCAGCAGGTTCTCTAGCGGCAATGAGCAGTTCTTC
NA	TRBV2	TRBJ2-3	NA	CASKASSDTQYF	TGTGCCAGCAAGGCTAGCTCAGATACGCAGTATTTT
NA	TRBV30	TRBJ1-1	TRBD1	CAWKGQLNTEAFF	TGTGCCTGGAAGGGACAGCTGAACACTGAAGCTTTCTTT
NA	TRBV12-5	TRBJ2-2	TRBD2	CASGLSRGGPNTGELFF	TGTGCTAGTGGTTTGTCACGGGGGGGCCCGAACACCGGGGAGCTGTTTTTT
NA	TRBV5-1	TRBJ2-7	TRBD1	CASSLAPGQGRSSYEQYF	TGCGCCAGCAGCTTGGCCCCCGGACAGGGAAGAAGCTCCTACGAGCAGTACTTC
NA	TRBV5-1	TRBJ2-7	NA	CASSPSGGPYEQYF	TGCGCCAGCAGCCCCAGTGGAGGGCCCTACGAGCAGTACTTC
once	TRBV5-1	TRBJ2-2	NA	CASRVNPNTGELFF	TGCGCCAGCAGGGTGAACCCGAACACCGGGGAGCTGTTTTTT
NA	TRBV4-3	TRBJ1-5	NA	CASSQDRNSNQPQHF	TGCGCCAGCAGCCAAGACAGAAATAGCAATCAGCCCCAGCATTTT
NA	TRBV29-1	TRBJ2-7	NA	CSVEGSPAYEQYF	TGCAGCGTTGAAGGCAGCCCGGCCTACGAGCAGTACTTC
NA	TRBV9	TRBJ2-2	NA	CASIPGAGNTGELFF	TGTGCCAGCATTCCAGGGGCTGGGAACACCGGGGAGCTGTTTTTT
NA	TRBV2	TRBJ1-1	NA	CASSERGLTEAFF	TGTGCCAGCAGTGAAAGAGGGCTCACTGAAGCTTTCTTT
NA	TRBV5-5	TRBJ2-7	TRBD2	CASSFLAGVNEQYF	TGTGCCAGCAGCTTCCTAGCGGGAGTAAACGAGCAGTACTTC
once	TRBV5-1	TRBJ2-3	TRBD2	CASSLGPRLAGVSTQYF	TGCGCCAGCAGCTTGGGGCCCCGACTAGCGGGAGTAAGTACGCAGTATTTT
NA	TRBV11-2	TRBJ1-4	TRBD1	CASQSGTVGRNEKLFF	TGTGCCAGCCAATCCGGGACAGTGGGACGTAATGAAAAACTGTTTTTT
once	TRBV5-4	TRBJ2-7	NA	CASSWTVRSYEQYF	TGTGCCAGCAGCTGGACCGTTAGGTCCTACGAGCAGTACTTC
NA	TRBV6-4	TRBJ2-1	NA	CASSDNAGTYNEQFF	TGTGCCAGCAGTGACAACGCGGGAACCTACAATGAGCAGTTCTTC
once	TRBV5-4	TRBJ1-2	TRBD1	CASTPGQGAKANYGYTF	TGTGCCAGCACCCCCGGACAGGGGGCGAAAGCTAACTATGGCTACACCTTC
NA	TRBV7-2	TRBJ1-2	TRBD1	CASSLAGQGAPRGYTF	TGTGCCAGCAGCTTAGCCGGACAGGGGGCACCTCGCGGCTACACCTTC
NA	TRBV9	TRBJ2-7	NA	CASSVSSGGNEQYF	TGTGCCAGCAGCGTTAGTTCCGGGGGCAACGAGCAGTACTTC
NA	TRBV28	TRBJ2-4	NA	CASRSSGSEITLAKNIQYF	TGTGCCAGCAGGTCCTCTGGGAGTGAAATTACTTTAGCCAAAAACATTCAGTACTTC
NA	TRBV11-2	TRBJ2-1	TRBD2	CASSLAPSSSGRAHNEQFF	TGTGCCAGCAGCTTAGCCCCCTCTTCTAGCGGGAGGGCCCACAATGAGCAGTTCTTC
NA	TRBV19	TRBJ2-5	TRBD1	CASSRDRGRETQYF	TGTGCCAGTAGTCGCGACAGGGGAAGAGAGACCCAGTACTTC
NA	TRBV12-5	TRBJ2-3	NA	CASGEGEGSTDTQYF	TGTGCTAGTGGGGAGGGGGAGGGAAGCACAGATACGCAGTATTTT
NA	TRBV7-2	TRBJ1-1	NA	CASSLAGGNTEAFF	TGTGCCAGCAGCTTAGCAGGGGGGAACACTGAAGCTTTCTTT